Below, one T cell receptor beta chain is given with its context. The antigen remains undetermined. The sample belongs to a study of blood T cells in healthy people across ages. Sample-barcoded 5' priming and a J-beta primer mix drove a second PCR of roughly 6 to 12 cycles. Every single cDNA molecule received a tag from a template-switch adaptor with 12 random nucleotides. One entry per CDR3 protein, called by TCRdb with MiXCR from the 5' RACE reads. The sample has some 640,000 distinct CDR3 sequences, roughly 50% seen once. Findings and limits, study-wide: Naive T cell percentage by flow cytometry tracked strongly with beta diversity. Diversity estimates from one million T cells were considered underestimates. What prevented conclusive comparison of naive and antigen-experienced cells was that PBMCs were unsorted.

The clonotype originates from a woman aged 60 to 75 in good health. The sample was blood.

CDR3 coding DNA: TGTGCCAGCAGCTTGTTCCGCGGGATGAACACAGATACGCAGTATTTT. Protein product: CASSLFRGMNTDTQYF. The chain combines TRBV11-1 with TRBJ2-3; D might be TRBD2 (6 bases). Germline values: CDR1 SGHAT, CDR2 FQDESV (reference sequence). This CDR3 has 16 amino acids. V was clipped by 3 bases and J by 2 bases, with 15 bases between them.